Described below is a single T cell receptor beta chain sequence and its context. The antigen is unknown. This entry belongs to a study of Ad26.COV2.S vaccination and SARS-CoV-2 variants. Study details: Once or twice, 56 days apart, Ad26.COV2.S was delivered intramuscularly. Study-wide findings and caveats: Recipients of vaccine and of placebo showed similar breadth of their non-spike TCR repertoires. Analyses that measured TCR breadth and depth may have underestimated total T cell responses.

Using immunoSEQ multiplex PCR, the repertoire was profiled, and TCRdb retains in-frame clones only, with some absent. The table has over 400,000 clones, 89% seen once. Treatment given: roughly 18 received Ad26.COV2.S at low or high dose, single or two shots; several received placebo; per-sample allocation not given. At day 63 after the first vaccine or placebo injection, samples were drawn. An Ad26 vector carrying the Wuhan-strain SARS-CoV-2 spike served as the vaccine. The input for sequencing was peripheral blood, taken in a trial of Ad26.COV2.S vaccine versus placebo. This receptor was identified in a person aged 18-65 years who received the Ad26.COV2.S COVID-19 vaccine or a placebo.

The CDR3 loop reads CASSLGLGDEKLFF. CDR3 in DNA: TGCGCCAGCAGCTTGGGTTTGGGGGATGAAAAACTGTTTTTT. The chain has TRBV5-1 and TRBJ1-4, with D perhaps TRBD1 (5 bases). The CDR3 consists of 14 residues. Trimming left V 0 bases short and J 6 bases short, with 9 bases between. Looked up from germline, CDR1 is SGHRS and CDR2 is YFSETQ.